Presented here are 27 T cell receptor beta chains from one specimen sequenced in a study of brain T cells in children with intractable seizures. The protocol was immunoSEQ multiplex PCR, while the TCRdb copy is restricted to in-frame clones and leaves out a portion. Of fewer than 80,000 clones listed, roughly 95% are singletons. Source: peripheral blood, taken at surgery. Every receptor here comes from a boy in the first two years of life with focal cortical dysplasia and intractable seizures.

The DNA for the CDR3 is TGTGCCAGCAGTGAATCAGACGGACAACCCAATGAGCAGTTCTTC. It is translated as CASSESDGQPNEQFF. The chain joins TRBV6-1 to TRBJ2-1, with TRBD1 as a possible D gene (5 bases). The CDR3 length is 15 residues. Trimming took off 2 bases at V and 6 bases at J, with 14 bases between the two ends. Germline-derived CDR1 and CDR2 are MNHNS and SASEGT.

The gene calls are TRBV25-1 and TRBJ1-1; 7 positions agree with TRBD1. Germline V gives CDR1 MGHDK, CDR2 SYGVNS. The CDR3 sequence is 14 residues long. V trimming: 5 bases; J trimming: 1 base; junction bases outside the gene matches: 4. The CDR3 is CASSPQGRNTEAFF. The CDR3 region has the DNA TGTGCCAGCAGTCCACAGGGGAGGAACACTGAAGCTTTCTTT.

This chain connects TRBV19 to TRBJ2-1; 7 nucleotides line up with TRBD2. The J segment lost 5 bases and the V segment lost 3 bases, leaving 7 bases of the junction unmatched. The germline CDR1 and CDR2 sequences are LNHDA and SQIVND (reference sequence). The CDR3 runs 15 residues. The CDR3 spells CASSIERGLHNEQFF. CDR3 nucleotide sequence: TGTGCCAGTAGTATCGAGCGGGGCTTACACAATGAGCAGTTCTTC.

The chain links TRBV12-3 or TRBV12-4 to TRBJ1-3; no clear D gene. The CDR3 has 12 amino acids. Trimming removed 3 bases from V and 2 bases from J, with 2 bases in between. As DNA, the CDR3 is TGTGCCAGCAGTTTTGCTGGAAACACCATATATTTT. Protein: CASSFAGNTIYF.

The chain is built from TRBV5-1 and TRBJ1-2; weak D call: TRBD1 (6 bases). V gave up 0 bases and J gave up 4 bases, with 13 bases separating them. The CDR3 runs 15 residues. Germline-derived CDR1 and CDR2 are SGHRS and YFSETQ. The chain's CDR3 is CASSLAGGVSYGYTF. CDR3 DNA: TGCGCCAGCAGCTTGGCGGGGGGCGTCAGCTATGGCTACACCTTC.

The rearrangement links TRBV5-1 to TRBJ2-3; 7 bases align to TRBD2. The V gene's germline CDR1 is SGHRS and CDR2 YFSETQ. The ends lost 0 bases at V and 1 base at J; junction bases unmatched: 2. The CDR3 consists of 15 residues. The DNA of the CDR3 is TGCGCCAGCAGCTTGGAGGCGGGGGGCACAGATACGCAGTATTTT. Its protein is CASSLEAGGTDTQYF.

The CDR3 spells CASSAQTSPNTGELFF. For the CDR3, the DNA is TGTGCCAGTAGTGCCCAGACTAGTCCGAACACCGGGGAGCTGTTTTTT. J is TRBJ2-2 and V is TRBV19; the D gene is possibly TRBD2 (6 bases). The CDR3 extends over 16 amino acids. Germline V CDR1 and CDR2: LNHDA, SQIVND (reference sequence). Trimming pared 5 bases from V and 0 bases from J, leaving 13 bases between. Combining the CDR3 with reference TRBV19 and TRBJ2-2 gives the whole variable domain DGGITQSPKYLFRKEGQNVTLSCEQNLNHDAMYWYRQDPGQGLRLIYYSQIVNDFQKGDIAEGYSVSREKKESFPLTVTSAQKNPTAFYLCASSAQTSPNTGELFFGEGSRLTVL.

The chain carries TRBV9 and TRBJ2-3; the D gene is possibly TRBD2 (6 bases). The CDR3 contains 14 residues. The V and J ends lost 0 bases and 5 bases respectively, with 10 bases between them. From germline, CDR1 is SGDLS and CDR2 YYNGEE. In DNA, the CDR3 is TGTGCCAGCAGCGTAGGGGTAGCGGAAGATACGCAGTATTTT. This codes for CASSVGVAEDTQYF.

The chain employs TRBV7-8 and TRBJ1-1; D unresolved. The germline V gene has CDR1 SGHVS and CDR2 FQNEAQ. Trimming pared 5 bases from V and 7 bases from J, leaving 8 bases between. CDR3 length: 11 residues. CDR3 sequence: CASSLMVEAFF. The CDR3, as DNA: TGTGCCAGCAGCCTCATGGTTGAAGCTTTCTTT.

This chain joins TRBV9 and TRBJ2-7; D remains ambiguous. Germline V gene lookup returns CDR1 SGDLS and CDR2 YYNGEE. The ends were cut back, 1 base at V and 0 bases at J, with 8 bases in the middle. This CDR3 comprises 14 residues. The chain's CDR3 is CASSVTPDSYEQYF. CDR3 nucleotides: TGTGCCAGCAGCGTAACCCCCGACTCCTACGAGCAGTACTTC. The full variable domain, its missing parts supplied by reference TRBV9 and TRBJ2-7, is DSGVTQTPKHLITATGQRVTLRCSPRSGDLSVYWYQQSLDQGLQFLIQYYNGEERAKGNILERFSAQQFPDLHSELNLSSLELGDSALYFCASSVTPDSYEQYFGPGTRLTVT.

The V gene is TRBV27, the J gene TRBJ2-2, with 12 bases identical to TRBD2. This CDR3 has 17 residues. Germline V gives CDR1 MNHEY, CDR2 SMNVEV (reference sequence). V was pared by 5 bases and J by 5 bases, with 9 bases of the junction left unmatched. CDR3 in amino acids: CASSPWTSGVVTGELFF. CDR3 sequence (DNA): TGTGCCAGCAGTCCATGGACTAGCGGGGTAGTGACCGGGGAGCTGTTTTTT.

The chain joins TRBV7-3 to TRBJ2-3; 10 bases map to TRBD2. The CDR3 length is 16 residues. Germline-derived CDR1 and CDR2 are SGHTA and FQGTGA. Unmatched junction bases numbered 11, after V lost 6 bases and J lost 5 bases. The CDR3 loop reads CASSLYGAGGLDTQYF. In DNA form, the CDR3 reads TGTGCCAGCAGTTTATACGGAGCGGGAGGGCTAGATACGCAGTATTTT.

The gene calls are TRBV6-5 and TRBJ2-7; 8 bases fit TRBD2. Germline V gives CDR1 MNHEY, CDR2 SVGAGI. The CDR3 has 13 residues. CDR3 in DNA: TGTGCTCATGGCCTCGGGAGGGCCTACGAGCAGTACTTC. It codes for CAHGLGRAYEQYF.

V gene TRBV20-1 combines with J gene TRBJ1-2; D is unclear. Trimming took off 1 base at V and 4 bases at J, with 4 bases between the two ends. This CDR3 has 11 residues. Germline assignment: CDR1 DFQATT and CDR2 SNEGSKA (reference sequence). CDR3 region: CSARGAYGYTF. CDR3 DNA sequence: TGCAGTGCTAGAGGCGCCTATGGCTACACCTTC.

The chain combines TRBV28 with TRBJ2-1, with D possibly matching TRBD2 (6 bases). Trimming removed 6 bases at V and 5 bases at J, with 14 bases between. Per germline, CDR1 MDHEN and CDR2 SYDVKM. This CDR3 is built from 14 residues. This chain's CDR3 is CASRTYQRDNEQFF. The DNA of the CDR3 is TGTGCCAGCAGGACATACCAGCGGGACAATGAGCAGTTCTTC.

The gene calls are TRBV7-2 and TRBJ2-7, with 9 positions matching TRBD2. The CDR3 covers 16 residues. Germline V gene data show CDR1 as SGHTA and CDR2 as FQGNSA. Germline trimming cut 4 bases from V and 4 bases from J; bases unmatched to any gene: 11. The DNA of the CDR3 is TGTGCCAGCAGCTCTGGAGCGGGGGGCCGGAAATACGAGCAGTACTTC. It codes for CASSSGAGGRKYEQYF. Supplemented by reference TRBV7-2 and TRBJ2-7, the full variable domain reads GAGVSQSPSNKVTEKGKDVELRCDPISGHTALYWYRQSLGQGLEFLIYFQGNSAPDKSGLPSDRFSAERTGGSVSTLTIQRTQQEDSAVYLCASSSGAGGRKYEQYFGPGTRLTVT.

This chain connects TRBV20-1 to TRBJ1-2, with D uncertain. V lost 5 bases and J 5 bases, leaving 6 bases between the germline ends. The CDR3 has 10 residues. Looked up from germline, CDR1 is DFQATT and CDR2 is SNEGSKA (reference sequence). Written as DNA, the CDR3 is TGCAGTGCTTTCCTGTATGGCTACACCTTC. Amino acids: CSAFLYGYTF.

This chain joins TRBV21-1 and TRBJ1-2; TRBD1, the table's D call, lacks a check against the DNA. TRBV21-1 is termed a pseudogene. The CDR3 loop spans 14 amino acids. The CDR3 DNA sequence: TGTGCCAGCAGCAAAGGGACAGTCAACTATGGCTACACCTTC. Translating gives CASSKGTVNYGYTF.

The rearrangement uses TRBV6-6 and TRBJ2-7; 7 nucleotides align to TRBD2. J was trimmed by 6 bases and V by 0 bases; bases with no gene match: 2. From germline, CDR1 is MNHNY and CDR2 SVGAGI (reference sequence). CDR3 length equals 13 residues. The CDR3 region is CASSYSWTSEQYF. The CDR3 DNA sequence: TGTGCCAGCAGTTACTCGTGGACTAGCGAGCAGTACTTC.

V and J are TRBV27 and TRBJ2-7; no clear D gene. Germline V CDR1 and CDR2: MNHEY, SMNVEV (reference sequence). There are 17 residues in the CDR3. Deletions cut 2 bases from V and 0 bases from J, with 17 bases between. CDR3 in DNA: TGTGCCAGCAGTTTAAGTGAAAGGTTTTCGAGCTCCTACGAGCAGTACTTC. This encodes CASSLSERFSSSYEQYF.

V gene TRBV11-3 combines with J gene TRBJ2-1; 8 bases line up with TRBD2. The junction had 3 bases not matched to a gene; V was cut back by 2 bases and J by 3 bases. Germline CDR1 is SGHNT and CDR2 is YENEEA. CDR3 length equals 15 residues. The CDR3 is CASSLRLAGYNEQFF. The CDR3 DNA reads TGTGCCAGCAGCTTACGCCTAGCGGGCTACAATGAGCAGTTCTTC.

The chain recombines TRBV6-5 with TRBJ1-1, with D possibly TRBD1 on 6 matching bases. V dropped 7 bases and J dropped 2 bases, with 14 bases sitting between them. This CDR3 is built from 14 residues. CDR1 is MNHEY, CDR2 SVGAGI, per germline. This CDR3 is CASTYGGPNTEAFF. CDR3 bases: TGTGCCAGCACCTACGGGGGGCCTAACACTGAAGCTTTCTTT.

The rearrangement joins TRBV7-2 to TRBJ2-3; no definite D call. The length of the CDR3 is 14 residues. Germline V gene sequence: CDR1 SGHTA, CDR2 FQGNSA. The V end lost 0 bases, the J end lost 0 bases, and 4 bases lay between the germline ends. The CDR3 here is CASSLAGSTDTQYF. Here the CDR3 DNA reads TGTGCCAGCAGCTTAGCGGGGAGCACAGATACGCAGTATTTT. Drawing the rest from reference TRBV7-2 and TRBJ2-3, the complete variable domain is GAGVSQSPSNKVTEKGKDVELRCDPISGHTALYWYRQSLGQGLEFLIYFQGNSAPDKSGLPSDRFSAERTGGSVSTLTIQRTQQEDSAVYLCASSLAGSTDTQYFGPGTRLTVL.

The CDR3 sequence is CASRGLAGGLDIQYF. The DNA of the CDR3 is TGCGCCAGCAGAGGACTAGCGGGGGGGCTAGACATTCAGTACTTC. The chain links TRBV10-2 to TRBJ2-4; 15 bases are a match to TRBD2. With V trimmed by 6 bases and J by 8 bases, 5 bases remained unmatched. Germline V gene sequence: CDR1 WSHSY, CDR2 SAAADI. This CDR3 contains 15 residues.

CDR3 bases: TGTGCCAGTAGTATTAGACAAGGTGAAGCTTTCTTT. This sequence encodes CASSIRQGEAFF. V gene TRBV19 combines with J gene TRBJ1-1; D remains ambiguous. CDR3 length equals 12 residues. Germline assignment: CDR1 LNHDA and CDR2 SQIVND (reference sequence). Trimming shortened V by 3 bases and J by 7 bases, and 9 bases separated the two germline ends.

The chain uses TRBV20-1 and TRBJ1-5; the D gene is possibly TRBD1 (6 bases). The CDR3 extends over 14 amino acids. In germline, CDR1 is DFQATT, CDR2 SNEGSKA (reference sequence). Trimming pared 3 bases from V and 1 base from J, leaving 10 bases between. Here the CDR3 DNA reads TGCAGTGCTAGTAAGAGGGGGAGCAATCAGCCCCAGCATTTT. As protein: CSASKRGSNQPQHF.

V is TRBV5-1 and J is TRBJ1-4; 7 nucleotides agree with TRBD1. J lost 2 bases, V lost 4 bases, and 11 bases had no gene match. The CDR3 is made up of 17 amino acids. Per germline, CDR1 SGHRS and CDR2 YFSETQ. CDR3 nucleotides: TGCGCCAGCAGCATCCGACAGGGAACGTCCACTAATGAAAAACTGTTTTTT. Its protein is CASSIRQGTSTNEKLFF.